This TCR beta chain stems from a study of T cell clonotyping in hematopoietic cell transplantation. Time point: recipient sample about 28 days before transplant, after cytoreduction. Profiling relied on immunoSEQ multiplex PCR, and the TCRdb table lists in-frame clones only, not all of them. Among tens of thousands of clones, almost 97% were seen once, and the ten largest hold roughly 1.5%. Germline values: CDR1 SQVTM, CDR2 ANQGSEA. This CDR3 is built from 15 residues. V was clipped by 4 bases and J by 4 bases, with 19 bases between them. This chain links TRBV29-1 with TRBJ1-1; a weak D match, TRBD1 (5 bases). This specimen consisted of peripheral blood mononuclear cells, obtained before stem cell transplant. The clonotype originates from a woman between 45 and 60 years old with acute myeloid leukemia. Some clones in this sample may be carry-over from other donors' samples. The CDR3 loop is CSVVAGNKGVTEAFF. CDR3 sequence (DNA): TGCAGCGTTGTAGCAGGGAATAAGGGCGTCACTGAAGCTTTCTTT. Combining the CDR3 with reference TRBV29-1 and TRBJ1-1 gives the whole variable domain SAVISQKPSRDICQRGTSLTIQCQVDSQVTMMFWYRQQPGQSLTLIATANQGSEATYESGFVIDKFPISRPNLTFSTLTVSNMSPEDSSIYLCSVVAGNKGVTEAFFGQGTRLTVV.